This TCR beta chain was identified during a study of T cell responses to AZD1222 COVID-19 vaccine. Germline CDR1 KGHSH, CDR2 LQKENI. Trimming took off 1 base at V and 5 bases at J, with 11 bases between the two ends. This CDR3 region has 14 residues. Clones were sequenced by immunoSEQ multiplex PCR, and TCRdb holds only the in-frame ones, with some missing. Of around 200,000 clones in the sample, 94% are singletons; the top ten hold 1.6%. The rearrangement links TRBV18 to TRBJ1-1; D is uncertain. This receptor was taken from an adult who received the AZD1222 COVID-19 vaccine. The sequences come from peripheral blood, collected 28 days after the second AZD1222 dose. The CDR3 here is CASSPQWSETEAFF. CDR3 bases: TGTGCCAGCTCACCACAGTGGAGTGAAACTGAAGCTTTCTTT.